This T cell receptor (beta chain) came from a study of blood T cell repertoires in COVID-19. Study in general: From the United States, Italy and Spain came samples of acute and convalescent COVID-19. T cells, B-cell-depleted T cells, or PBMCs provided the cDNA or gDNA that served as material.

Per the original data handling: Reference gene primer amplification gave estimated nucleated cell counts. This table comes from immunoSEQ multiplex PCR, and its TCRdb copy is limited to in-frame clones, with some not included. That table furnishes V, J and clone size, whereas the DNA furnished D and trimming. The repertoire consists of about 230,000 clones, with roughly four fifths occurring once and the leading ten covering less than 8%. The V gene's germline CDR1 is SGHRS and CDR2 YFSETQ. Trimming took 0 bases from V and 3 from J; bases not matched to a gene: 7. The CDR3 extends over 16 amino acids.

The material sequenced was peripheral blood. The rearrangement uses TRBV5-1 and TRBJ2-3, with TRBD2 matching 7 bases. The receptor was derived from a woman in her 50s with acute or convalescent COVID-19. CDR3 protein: CASSLVTGGATDTQYF. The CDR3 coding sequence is TGCGCCAGCAGCTTGGTAACGGGGGGAGCAACAGATACGCAGTATTTT.